Presented here are 10 T cell receptor beta chains from one specimen sequenced in a study of shared clonotypes between healthy human individuals. Here immunoSEQ multiplex PCR was the method, and the copy in TCRdb shows in-frame clones only, minus some. The table has roughly 220,000 clones, 65% seen once. The sequencing sample was made of memory CD4+ T cells sorted from blood. As to subset: CD45RA-negative fraction. The source of these receptors is a man under 40 in good health.

J is TRBJ2-1 and V is TRBV5-6; the match to TRBD2 covers 9 bases. The J segment lost 6 bases and the V segment lost 4 bases, leaving 11 bases of the junction unmatched. In germline, CDR1 is SGHDT, CDR2 YYEEEE. This CDR3 comprises 16 residues. For the CDR3, the DNA is TGTGCCAGCAGCGATGTCGCAGCGGGAGGTTTCAATGAGCAGTTCTTC. Translation: CASSDVAAGGFNEQFF.

This clone was seen a single time. V is TRBV28 and J is TRBJ2-1; 7 positions agree with TRBD1. Germline V lookup: CDR1 MDHEN, CDR2 SYDVKM. The CDR3 consists of 14 residues. V shed 5 bases and J 10 bases; nucleotides not matched to a gene: 11. CDR3 sequence reads: CASSDQSRDSEQFF. As DNA, the CDR3 is TGTGCCAGCAGTGACCAATCGAGGGACAGCGAGCAGTTCTTC.

V usage is TRBV27 and J usage is TRBJ2-7; TRBD2 agrees at 10 bases. The CDR3 contains 17 residues. Germline lookup yields CDR1 MNHEY and CDR2 SMNVEV (reference sequence). V dropped 4 bases and J dropped 2; count of bases not matched to a gene: 11. This chain's CDR3 is CASSSRVDSGRPYEQYF. CDR3 DNA sequence: TGTGCCAGCAGTTCAAGGGTCGATAGCGGGAGGCCCTACGAGCAGTACTTC.

The rearrangement uses TRBV6-4 and TRBJ2-1; 7 positions match TRBD2. The CDR3 has 15 amino acids. J was trimmed by 11 bases and V by 3 bases; bases with no gene match: 13. The germline V gene encodes CDR1 MRHNA and CDR2 SNTAGT. In nucleotides, the CDR3 is TGTGCCAGCAGTGATCAGGCGGGAGCATTCAGTAAGCAGTTCTTC. It encodes CASSDQAGAFSKQFF.

A remark on this clone: Being one base from a much bigger clone, this may be a read error. The chain recombines TRBV2 with TRBJ2-3; D remains ambiguous. The CDR3 is 12 amino acids. Trimming shortened V by 7 bases and J by 0 bases, and 5 bases separated the two germline ends. Germline CDR1 is SNHLY and CDR2 is FYNNEI. The CDR3 bases are TGTGCCAGCAAAACTAGCACAGATACGCAGTATTTT. Its translation: CASKTSTDTQYF. Complete variable domain (other parts from reference TRBV2 and TRBJ2-3): EPEVTQTPSHQVTQMGQEVILRCVPISNHLYFYWYRQILGQKVEFLVSFYNNEISEKSEIFDDQFSVERPDGSNFTLKIRSTKLEDSAMYFCASKTSTDTQYFGPGTRLTVL.

The CDR3 DNA reads TGCGCCAGCGTAGACAGGGGGAACACCGGGGAGCTGTTTTTT. It specifies CASVDRGNTGELFF. This chain uses TRBV5-1 with TRBJ2-2; 8 bases match TRBD1. V lost 7 bases, J lost 1 base, and 3 bases stayed unmatched. This CDR3 contains 14 residues. Germline loops: CDR1 SGHRS, CDR2 YFSETQ.

The CDR3 loop reads CASSPGLARNEQFF. The CDR3 nucleotides are TGCGCCAGCAGCCCTGGACTAGCGCGGAATGAGCAGTTCTTC. The V and J genes are TRBV5-1 and TRBJ2-1; TRBD2 matches 9 bases. The germline V gene encodes CDR1 SGHRS and CDR2 YFSETQ. CDR3 length: 14 amino acids. V shed 4 bases and J 7 bases; nucleotides not matched to a gene: 6. The complete variable domain, with remaining parts taken from reference TRBV5-1 and TRBJ2-1, reads KAGVTQTPRYLIKTRGQQVTLSCSPISGHRSVSWYQQTPGQGLQFLFEYFSETQRNKGNFPGRFSGRQFSNSRSEMNVSTLELGDSALYLCASSPGLARNEQFFGPGTRLTVL.

This clone was counted a single time. CDR3 DNA sequence: TGCGCCAGCAGCTTGGGGTTCCAGGGGAGCACTGAAGCTTTCTTT. Translation gives CASSLGFQGSTEAFF. J is TRBJ1-1 and V is TRBV5-1, with TRBD1 as a possible D gene (6 bases). V was shortened by 0 bases and J by 4 bases, with 13 bases between the two germline ends. CDR3 size: 15 residues. CDR1 is SGHRS, CDR2 YFSETQ, per germline.

The table lists this clone with a few counts. The chain uses TRBV2 and TRBJ1-2, with TRBD1 matching 7 bases. Per germline, CDR1 SNHLY and CDR2 FYNNEI. J was trimmed by 3 bases and V by 7 bases; bases with no gene match: 5. The CDR3 spans 13 residues. The DNA of the CDR3 is TGTGCCAGCAAGGGGACAGTCTACTATGGCTACACCTTC. Translating it yields CASKGTVYYGYTF.

This chain links TRBV6-1 with TRBJ2-1; 9 nucleotides line up with TRBD2. The CDR3 sequence is 15 residues long. The germline V gene encodes CDR1 MNHNS and CDR2 SASEGT. With V trimmed by 8 bases and J by 3 bases, 8 bases remained unmatched. The CDR3 loop reads CASVSGSIIYNEQFF. The CDR3 DNA follows: TGTGCCAGCGTTAGCGGGAGCATTATCTACAATGAGCAGTTCTTC.